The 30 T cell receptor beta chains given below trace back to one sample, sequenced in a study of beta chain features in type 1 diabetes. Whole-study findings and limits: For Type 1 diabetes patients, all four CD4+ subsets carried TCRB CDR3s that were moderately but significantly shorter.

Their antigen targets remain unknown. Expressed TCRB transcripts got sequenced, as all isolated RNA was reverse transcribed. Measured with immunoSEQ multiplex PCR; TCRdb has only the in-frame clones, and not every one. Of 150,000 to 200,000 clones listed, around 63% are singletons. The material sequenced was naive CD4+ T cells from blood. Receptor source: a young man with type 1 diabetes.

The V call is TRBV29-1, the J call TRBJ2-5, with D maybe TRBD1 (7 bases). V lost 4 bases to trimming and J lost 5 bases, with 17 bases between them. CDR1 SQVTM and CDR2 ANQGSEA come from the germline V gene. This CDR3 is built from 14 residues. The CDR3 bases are TGCAGCGTTGGTTGGAGGGGGCCGCACGAGACCCAGTACTTC. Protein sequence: CSVGWRGPHETQYF.

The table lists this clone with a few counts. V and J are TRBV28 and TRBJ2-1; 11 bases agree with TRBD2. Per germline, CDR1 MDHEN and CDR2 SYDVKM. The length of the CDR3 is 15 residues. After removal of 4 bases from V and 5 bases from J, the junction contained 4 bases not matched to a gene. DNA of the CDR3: TGTGCCAGCAGTTCCAGACTAGCGGGGCACAATGAGCAGTTCTTC. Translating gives CASSSRLAGHNEQFF.

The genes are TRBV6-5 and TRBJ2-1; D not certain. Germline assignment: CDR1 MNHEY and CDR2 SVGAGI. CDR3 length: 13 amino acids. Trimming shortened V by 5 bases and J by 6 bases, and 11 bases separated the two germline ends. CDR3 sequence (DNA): TGTGCCAGCAGTGAACGTTCCACCAATGAGCAGTTCTTC. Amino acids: CASSERSTNEQFF.

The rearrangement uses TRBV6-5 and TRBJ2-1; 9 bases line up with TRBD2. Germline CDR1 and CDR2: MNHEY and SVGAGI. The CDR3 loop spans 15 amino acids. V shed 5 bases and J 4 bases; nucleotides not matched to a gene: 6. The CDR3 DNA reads TGTGCCAGCAGTCCCCAGCGGGGGGATTACAATGAGCAGTTCTTC. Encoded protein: CASSPQRGDYNEQFF.

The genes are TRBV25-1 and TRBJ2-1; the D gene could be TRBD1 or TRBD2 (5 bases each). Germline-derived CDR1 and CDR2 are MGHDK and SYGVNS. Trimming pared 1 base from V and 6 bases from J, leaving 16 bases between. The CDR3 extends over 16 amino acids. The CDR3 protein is CASSEWRQGSGNEQFF. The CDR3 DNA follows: TGTGCCAGCAGTGAATGGAGGCAGGGCTCGGGCAATGAGCAGTTCTTC. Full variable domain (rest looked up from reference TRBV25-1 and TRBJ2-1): EADIYQTPRYLVIGTGKKITLECSQTMGHDKMYWYQQDPGMELHLIHYSYGVNSTEKGDLSSESTVSRIRTEHFPLTLESARPSHTSQYLCASSEWRQGSGNEQFFGPGTRLTVL.

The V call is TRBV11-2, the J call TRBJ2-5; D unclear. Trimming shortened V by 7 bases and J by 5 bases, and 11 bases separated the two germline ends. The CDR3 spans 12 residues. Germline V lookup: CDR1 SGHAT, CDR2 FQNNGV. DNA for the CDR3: TGTGCCAGCACGGCGAACCGGGAGACCCAGTACTTC. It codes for CASTANRETQYF. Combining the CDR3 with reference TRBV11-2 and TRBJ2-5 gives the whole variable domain EAGVAQSPRYKIIEKRQSVAFWCNPISGHATLYWYQQILGQGPKLLIQFQNNGVVDDSQLPKDRFSAERLKGVDSTLKIQPAKLEDSAVYLCASTANRETQYFGPGTRLLVL.

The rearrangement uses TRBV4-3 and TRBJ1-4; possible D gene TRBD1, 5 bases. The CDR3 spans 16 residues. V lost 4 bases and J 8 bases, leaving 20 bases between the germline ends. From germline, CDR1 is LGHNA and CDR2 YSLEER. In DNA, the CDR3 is TGCGCCAGCAGCCGCGACCCCGACAGCCTCGGGGAAAAACTGTTTTTT. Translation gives CASSRDPDSLGEKLFF.

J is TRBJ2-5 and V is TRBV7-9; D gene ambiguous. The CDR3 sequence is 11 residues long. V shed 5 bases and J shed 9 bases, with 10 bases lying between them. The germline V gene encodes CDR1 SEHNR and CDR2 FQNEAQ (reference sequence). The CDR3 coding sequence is TGTGCCAGCAGCCCGGAAAATCCCCAGTACTTC. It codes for CASSPENPQYF.

The CDR3 DNA sequence: TGTGCCAGCAGTTTATCGCTAGCGGGTACAGATACGCAGTATTTT. The encoded protein is CASSLSLAGTDTQYF. The chain uses TRBV27 and TRBJ2-3; 8 bases are a match to TRBD2. The ends lost 0 bases at V and 3 bases at J; junction bases unmatched: 2. Germline-derived CDR1 and CDR2 are MNHEY and SMNVEV (reference sequence). The CDR3 is 15 amino acids.

The CDR3: CAIRGQEETQYF. CDR3 sequence (DNA): TGTGCCATCAGAGGACAGGAAGAGACCCAGTACTTC. The chain is built from TRBV10-3 and TRBJ2-5; TRBD1 matches 7 bases. The V and J ends lost 6 bases and 3 bases, in that order; junction bases with no gene match: 1. Germline V lookup: CDR1 ENHRY, CDR2 SYGVKD. The CDR3 length is 12 residues.

DNA for the CDR3: TGCAGCGTTAGTGGAGACGGCAATCAGCCCCAGCATTTT. The encoded protein is CSVSGDGNQPQHF. V is TRBV29-1 and J is TRBJ1-5; D unresolved. The V end was cut by 5 bases, the J end by 2 bases, with 10 bases between. The CDR3 spans 13 residues. CDR1 is SQVTM and CDR2 is ANQGSEA in the germline V gene. Together with reference TRBV29-1 and TRBJ1-5, the CDR3 gives the full variable domain: SAVISQKPSRDICQRGTSLTIQCQVDSQVTMMFWYRQQPGQSLTLIATANQGSEATYESGFVIDKFPISRPNLTFSTLTVSNMSPEDSSIYLCSVSGDGNQPQHFGDGTRLSIL.

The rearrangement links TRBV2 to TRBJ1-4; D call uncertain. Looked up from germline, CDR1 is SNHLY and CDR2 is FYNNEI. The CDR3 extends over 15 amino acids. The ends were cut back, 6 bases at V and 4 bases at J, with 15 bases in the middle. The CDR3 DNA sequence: TGTGCCAGCAGCACTGTTACCAGGTTTAATGAAAAACTGTTTTTT. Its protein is CASSTVTRFNEKLFF.

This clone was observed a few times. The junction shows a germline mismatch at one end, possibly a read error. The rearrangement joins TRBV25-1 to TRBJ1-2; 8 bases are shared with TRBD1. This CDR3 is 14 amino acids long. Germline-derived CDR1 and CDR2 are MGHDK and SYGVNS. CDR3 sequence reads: CASSVTGAIYDYTF. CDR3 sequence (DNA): TGTGCCAGCAGTGTGACAGGGGCGATCTATGACTACACCTTC.

The CDR3 nucleotides are TGTGCCAGCAGCTTGACCGGTTTCACAGATACGCAGTATTTT. Its protein product is CASSLTGFTDTQYF. This chain joins TRBV7-2 and TRBJ2-3; the D is unclear. Trimming left V 3 bases short and J 2 bases short, with 9 bases between. CDR3 length: 14 amino acids. CDR1 is SGHTA and CDR2 is FQGNSA in the germline V gene.

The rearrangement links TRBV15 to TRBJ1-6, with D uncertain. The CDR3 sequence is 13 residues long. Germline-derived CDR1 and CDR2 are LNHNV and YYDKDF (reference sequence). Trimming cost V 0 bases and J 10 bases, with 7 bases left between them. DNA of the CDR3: TGTGCCACCAGCAGAGATCGGGAATCACCCCTCCACTTT. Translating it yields CATSRDRESPLHF.

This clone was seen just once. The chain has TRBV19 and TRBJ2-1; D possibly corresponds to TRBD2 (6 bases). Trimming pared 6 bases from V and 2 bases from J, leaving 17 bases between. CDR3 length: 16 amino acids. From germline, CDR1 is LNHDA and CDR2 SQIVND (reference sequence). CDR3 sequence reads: CASRSYGAGTYNEQFF. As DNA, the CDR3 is TGTGCCAGTAGATCATACGGGGCGGGAACCTACAATGAGCAGTTCTTC.

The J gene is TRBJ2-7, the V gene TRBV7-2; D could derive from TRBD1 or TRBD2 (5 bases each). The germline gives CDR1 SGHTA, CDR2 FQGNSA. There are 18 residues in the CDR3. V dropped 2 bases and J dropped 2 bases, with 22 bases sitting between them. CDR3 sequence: CASSLSAWNRDGPYEQYF. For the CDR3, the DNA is TGTGCCAGCAGCTTATCTGCATGGAACCGGGACGGTCCCTACGAGCAGTACTTC.

CDR3 bases: TGTGCCAGCAGCGTAGATTCGTCCGGCCGGAGGACAGATACGCAGTATTTT. Amino acid sequence: CASSVDSSGRRTDTQYF. This rearrangement joins TRBV9 to TRBJ2-3; D might be TRBD2 (5 bases). CDR1 SGDLS and CDR2 YYNGEE come from the germline V gene. V was shortened by 0 bases and J by 3 bases, with 17 bases between the two germline ends. The CDR3 extends over 17 amino acids.

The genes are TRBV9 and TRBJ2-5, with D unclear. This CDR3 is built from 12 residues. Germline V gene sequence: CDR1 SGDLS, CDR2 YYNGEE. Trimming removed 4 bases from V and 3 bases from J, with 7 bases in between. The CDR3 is CASSTEEETQYF. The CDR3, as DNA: TGTGCCAGCAGCACAGAAGAAGAGACCCAGTACTTC.

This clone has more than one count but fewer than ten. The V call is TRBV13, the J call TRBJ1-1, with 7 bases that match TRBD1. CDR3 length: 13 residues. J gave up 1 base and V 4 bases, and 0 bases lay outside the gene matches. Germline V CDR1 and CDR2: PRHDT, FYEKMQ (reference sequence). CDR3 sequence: CASSWTGNTEAFF. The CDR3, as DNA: TGTGCCAGCAGCTGGACAGGGAACACTGAAGCTTTCTTT.

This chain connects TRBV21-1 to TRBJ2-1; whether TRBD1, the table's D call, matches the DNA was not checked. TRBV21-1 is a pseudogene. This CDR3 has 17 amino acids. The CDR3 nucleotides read TGTGCCAGCAGCCCCCGGGACAGGGGGTTCGAAGAGGTTGAGCAGTTCTTC. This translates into CASSPRDRGFEEVEQFF.

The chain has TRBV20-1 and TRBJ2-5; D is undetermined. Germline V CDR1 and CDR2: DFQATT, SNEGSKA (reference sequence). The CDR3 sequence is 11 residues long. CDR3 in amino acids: CSRENEETQYF. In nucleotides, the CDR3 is TGCAGCCGAGAAAACGAAGAGACCCAGTACTTC.

The CDR3 nucleotides are TGTGCCAGCAGCGCCAACAGGGGCCAAGAGACCCAGTACTTC. Translated, it gives CASSANRGQETQYF. The rearrangement joins TRBV2 to TRBJ2-5; TRBD1 matches at 7 bases. Trimming removed 6 bases from V and 1 base from J; junction bases left unmatched: 5. Germline V gene lookup returns CDR1 SNHLY and CDR2 FYNNEI. This CDR3 has 14 amino acids.

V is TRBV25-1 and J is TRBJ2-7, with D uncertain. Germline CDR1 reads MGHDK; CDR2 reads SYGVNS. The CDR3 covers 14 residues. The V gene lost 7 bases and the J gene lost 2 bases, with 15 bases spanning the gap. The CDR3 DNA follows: TGTGCCAGCACTTCTCAGGATGTCGCCTACGAGCAGTACTTC. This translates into CASTSQDVAYEQYF.

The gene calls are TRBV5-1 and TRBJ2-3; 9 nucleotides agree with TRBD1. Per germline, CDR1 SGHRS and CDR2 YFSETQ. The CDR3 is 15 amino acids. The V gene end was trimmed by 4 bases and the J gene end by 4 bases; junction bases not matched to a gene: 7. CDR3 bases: TGCGCCAGCAGCATACAGGGGGCGCAGGCAGATACGCAGTATTTT. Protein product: CASSIQGAQADTQYF.

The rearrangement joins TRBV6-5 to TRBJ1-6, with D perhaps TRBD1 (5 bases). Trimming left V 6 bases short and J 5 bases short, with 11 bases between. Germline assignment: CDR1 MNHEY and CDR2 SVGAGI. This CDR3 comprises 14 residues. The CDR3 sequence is CASSLTDDNSPLHF. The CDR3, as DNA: TGTGCCAGCAGCCTGACAGATGATAATTCACCCCTCCACTTT.

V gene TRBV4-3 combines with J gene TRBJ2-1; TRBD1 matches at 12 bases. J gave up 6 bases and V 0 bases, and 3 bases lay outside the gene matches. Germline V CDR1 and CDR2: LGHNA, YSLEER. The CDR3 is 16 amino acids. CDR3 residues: CASSQEWGQGANEQFF. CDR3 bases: TGCGCCAGCAGCCAAGAATGGGGACAGGGGGCCAATGAGCAGTTCTTC.

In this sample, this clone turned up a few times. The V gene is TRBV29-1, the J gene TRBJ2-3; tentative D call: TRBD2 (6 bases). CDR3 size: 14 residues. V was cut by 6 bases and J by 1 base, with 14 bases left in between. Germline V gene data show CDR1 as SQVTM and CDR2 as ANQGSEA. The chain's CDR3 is CSVRPSGGTDTQYF. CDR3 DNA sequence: TGCAGCGTCCGACCGTCGGGGGGCACAGATACGCAGTATTTT.

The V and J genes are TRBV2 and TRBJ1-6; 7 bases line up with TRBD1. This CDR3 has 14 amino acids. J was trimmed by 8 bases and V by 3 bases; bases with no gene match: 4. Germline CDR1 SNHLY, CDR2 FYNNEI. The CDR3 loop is CASSEQGVDSPLHF. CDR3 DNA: TGTGCCAGCAGTGAGCAGGGGGTTGATTCACCCCTCCACTTT.

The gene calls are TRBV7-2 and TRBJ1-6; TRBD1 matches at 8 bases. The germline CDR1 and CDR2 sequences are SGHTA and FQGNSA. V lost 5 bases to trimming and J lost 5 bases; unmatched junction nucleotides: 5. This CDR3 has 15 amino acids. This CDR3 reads CASSRGTGDNSPLHF. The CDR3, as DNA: TGTGCCAGCAGCCGAGGGACAGGAGATAATTCACCCCTCCACTTT. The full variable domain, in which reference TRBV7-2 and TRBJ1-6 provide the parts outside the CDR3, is GAGVSQSPSNKVTEKGKDVELRCDPISGHTALYWYRQSLGQGLEFLIYFQGNSAPDKSGLPSDRFSAERTGGSVSTLTIQRTQQEDSAVYLCASSRGTGDNSPLHFGNGTRLTVT.